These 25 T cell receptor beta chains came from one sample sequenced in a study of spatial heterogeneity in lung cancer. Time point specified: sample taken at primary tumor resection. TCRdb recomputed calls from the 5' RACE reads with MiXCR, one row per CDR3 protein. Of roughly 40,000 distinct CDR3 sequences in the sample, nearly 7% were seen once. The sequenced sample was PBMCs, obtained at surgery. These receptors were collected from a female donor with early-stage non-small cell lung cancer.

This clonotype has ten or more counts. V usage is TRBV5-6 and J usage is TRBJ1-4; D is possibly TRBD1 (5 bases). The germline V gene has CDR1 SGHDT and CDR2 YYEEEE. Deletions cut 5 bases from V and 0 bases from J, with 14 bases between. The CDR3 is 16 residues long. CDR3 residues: CASSEMGRTTNEKLFF. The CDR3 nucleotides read TGTGCCAGCAGTGAGATGGGACGGACAACTAATGAAAAACTGTTTTTT.

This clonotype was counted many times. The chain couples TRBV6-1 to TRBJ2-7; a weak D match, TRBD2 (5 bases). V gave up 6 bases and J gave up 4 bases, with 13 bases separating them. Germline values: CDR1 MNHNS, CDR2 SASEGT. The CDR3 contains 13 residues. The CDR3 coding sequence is TGTGCCAGCAGCCCCCCGGCGGGTTACGAGCAGTACTTC. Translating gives CASSPPAGYEQYF.

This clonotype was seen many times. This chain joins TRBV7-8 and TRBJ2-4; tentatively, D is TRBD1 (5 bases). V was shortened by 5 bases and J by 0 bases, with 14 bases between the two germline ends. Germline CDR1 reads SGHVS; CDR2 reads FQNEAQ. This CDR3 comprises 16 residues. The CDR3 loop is CASSPGQPGAKNIQYF. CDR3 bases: TGTGCCAGCAGCCCAGGGCAGCCGGGAGCCAAAAACATTCAGTACTTC.

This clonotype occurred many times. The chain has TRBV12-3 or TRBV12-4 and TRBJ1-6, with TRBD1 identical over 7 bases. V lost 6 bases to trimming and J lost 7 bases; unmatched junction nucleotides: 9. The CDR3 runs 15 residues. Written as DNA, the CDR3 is TGTGCCAGCAGGTCCTACAGGGGAGTAAATTCACCCCTCCACTTT. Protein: CASRSYRGVNSPLHF.

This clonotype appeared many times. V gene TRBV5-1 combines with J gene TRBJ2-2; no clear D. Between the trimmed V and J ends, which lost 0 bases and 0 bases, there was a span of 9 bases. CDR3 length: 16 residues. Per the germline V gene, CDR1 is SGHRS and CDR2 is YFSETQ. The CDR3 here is CASSLAEATNTGELFF. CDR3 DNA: TGCGCCAGCAGCTTGGCCGAGGCAACGAACACCGGGGAGCTGTTTTTT.

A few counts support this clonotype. CDR3 in amino acids: CASSQSHNYGYTF. The CDR3 nucleotides are TGTGCCAGCAGCCAAAGCCATAACTATGGCTACACCTTC. The chain links TRBV14 to TRBJ1-2, with D unclear. Trimming removed 2 bases from V and 1 base from J, with 5 bases in between. Germline values: CDR1 SGHDN, CDR2 FVKESK. This CDR3 is 13 amino acids long. The variable domain in full, completed from reference TRBV14 and TRBJ1-2, reads EAGVTQFPSHSVIEKGQTVTLRCDPISGHDNLYWYRRVMGKEIKFLLHFVKESKQDESGMPNNRFLAERTGGTYSTLKVQPAELEDSGVYFCASSQSHNYGYTFGSGTRLTVV.

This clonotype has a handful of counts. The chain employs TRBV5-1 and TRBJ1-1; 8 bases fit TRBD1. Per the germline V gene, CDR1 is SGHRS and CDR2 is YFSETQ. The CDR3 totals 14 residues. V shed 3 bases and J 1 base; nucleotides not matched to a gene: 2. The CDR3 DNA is TGCGCCAGCAGCTCGACAGGGGCGAACACTGAAGCTTTCTTT. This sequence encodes CASSSTGANTEAFF.

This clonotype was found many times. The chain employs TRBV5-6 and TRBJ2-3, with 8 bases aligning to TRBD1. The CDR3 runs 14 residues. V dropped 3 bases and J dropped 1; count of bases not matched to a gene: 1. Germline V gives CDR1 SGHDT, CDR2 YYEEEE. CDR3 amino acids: CASSWGQGTDTQYF. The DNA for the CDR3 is TGTGCCAGCAGCTGGGGACAGGGCACAGATACGCAGTATTTT.

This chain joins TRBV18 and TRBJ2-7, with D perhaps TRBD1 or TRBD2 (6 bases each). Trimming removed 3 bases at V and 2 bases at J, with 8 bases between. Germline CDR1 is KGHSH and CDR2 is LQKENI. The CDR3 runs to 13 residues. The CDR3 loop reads CASSPGGPYEQYF. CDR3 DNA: TGTGCCAGCTCACCTGGGGGGCCCTACGAGCAGTACTTC.

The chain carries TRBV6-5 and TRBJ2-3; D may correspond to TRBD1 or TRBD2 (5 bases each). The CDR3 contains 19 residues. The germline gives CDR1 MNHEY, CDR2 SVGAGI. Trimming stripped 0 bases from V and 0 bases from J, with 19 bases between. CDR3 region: CASSYSRGSKYTSTDTQYF. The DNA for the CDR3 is TGTGCCAGCAGTTACTCGAGGGGCAGCAAATATACTAGCACAGATACGCAGTATTTT.

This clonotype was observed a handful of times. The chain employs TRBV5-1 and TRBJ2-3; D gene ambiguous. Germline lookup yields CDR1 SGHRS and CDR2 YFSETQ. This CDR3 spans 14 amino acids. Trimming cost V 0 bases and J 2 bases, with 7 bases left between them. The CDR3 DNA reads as TGCGCCAGCAGCTTGGCGACTTCCACAGATACGCAGTATTTT. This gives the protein CASSLATSTDTQYF.

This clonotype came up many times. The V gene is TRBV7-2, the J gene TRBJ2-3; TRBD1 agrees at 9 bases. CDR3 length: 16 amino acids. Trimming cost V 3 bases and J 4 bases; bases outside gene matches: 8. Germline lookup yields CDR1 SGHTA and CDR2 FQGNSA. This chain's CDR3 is CASSFETGGMSDTQYF. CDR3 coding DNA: TGTGCCAGCAGCTTCGAGACAGGGGGTATGTCAGATACGCAGTATTTT.

DNA of the CDR3: TGCAGTGCTAGAGGAGGGGTCAGTGCTGAAGCTTTCTTT. Amino acids: CSARGGVSAEAFF. This sequence joins TRBV20-1 and TRBJ1-1; tentatively, D is TRBD1 (5 bases). Trimming removed 1 base from V and 6 bases from J, with 12 bases in between. CDR3 length: 13 residues. Germline V gene lookup returns CDR1 DFQATT and CDR2 SNEGSKA (reference sequence).

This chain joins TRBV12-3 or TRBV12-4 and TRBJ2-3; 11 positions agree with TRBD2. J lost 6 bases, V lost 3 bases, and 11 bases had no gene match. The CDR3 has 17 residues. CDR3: CASSFELAGGIKDTQYF. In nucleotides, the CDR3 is TGTGCCAGCAGTTTCGAGTTAGCGGGGGGGATAAAGGATACGCAGTATTTT.

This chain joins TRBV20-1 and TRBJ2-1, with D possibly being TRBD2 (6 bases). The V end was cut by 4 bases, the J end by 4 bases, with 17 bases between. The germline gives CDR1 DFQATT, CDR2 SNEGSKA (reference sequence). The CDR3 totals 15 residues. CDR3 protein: CSANSIAAPYNEQFF. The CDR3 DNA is TGCAGTGCTAACTCAATAGCGGCACCTTACAATGAGCAGTTCTTC.

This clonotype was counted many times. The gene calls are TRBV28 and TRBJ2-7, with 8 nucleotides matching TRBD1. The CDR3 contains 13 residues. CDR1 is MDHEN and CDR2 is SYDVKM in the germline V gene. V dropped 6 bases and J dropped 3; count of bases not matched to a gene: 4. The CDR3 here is CASRNDRGYEQYF. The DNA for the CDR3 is TGTGCCAGCAGAAACGACAGGGGCTACGAGCAGTACTTC.

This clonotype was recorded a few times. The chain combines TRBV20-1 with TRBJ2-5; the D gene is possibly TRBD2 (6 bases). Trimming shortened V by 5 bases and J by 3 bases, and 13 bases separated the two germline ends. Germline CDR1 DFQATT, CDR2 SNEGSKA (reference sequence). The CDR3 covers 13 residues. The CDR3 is CSAVGLRKETQYF. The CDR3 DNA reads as TGCAGTGCTGTGGGACTTCGCAAAGAGACCCAGTACTTC.

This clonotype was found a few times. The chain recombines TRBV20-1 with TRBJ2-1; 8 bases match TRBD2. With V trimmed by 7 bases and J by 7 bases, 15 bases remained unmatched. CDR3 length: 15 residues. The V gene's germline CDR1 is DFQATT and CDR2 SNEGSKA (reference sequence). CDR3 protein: CSVRGTSMGWNEQFF. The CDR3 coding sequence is TGCAGTGTTCGGGGGACTAGTATGGGTTGGAATGAGCAGTTCTTC.

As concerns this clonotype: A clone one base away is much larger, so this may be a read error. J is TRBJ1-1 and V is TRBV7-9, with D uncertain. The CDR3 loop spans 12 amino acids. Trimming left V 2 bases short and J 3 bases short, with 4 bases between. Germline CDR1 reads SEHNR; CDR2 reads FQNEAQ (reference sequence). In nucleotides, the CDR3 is TGTGCCAGCAGCTTATCCGACACTGAAGCTTTCTTT. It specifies CASSLSDTEAFF.

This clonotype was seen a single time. CDR3 nucleotide sequence: TGTGCCAGCAGCTTAGGTGGTCGCTCCTACAATGAGCAGTTCTTC. Amino acid sequence: CASSLGGRSYNEQFF. This sequence joins TRBV7-2 and TRBJ2-1; D is unresolved. CDR3 size: 15 residues. Trimming cost V 1 base and J 0 bases, with 7 bases left between them. Per the germline V gene, CDR1 is SGHTA and CDR2 is FQGNSA. The variable domain in full, completed from reference TRBV7-2 and TRBJ2-1, reads GAGVSQSPSNKVTEKGKDVELRCDPISGHTALYWYRQSLGQGLEFLIYFQGNSAPDKSGLPSDRFSAERTGGSVSTLTIQRTQQEDSAVYLCASSLGGRSYNEQFFGPGTRLTVL.

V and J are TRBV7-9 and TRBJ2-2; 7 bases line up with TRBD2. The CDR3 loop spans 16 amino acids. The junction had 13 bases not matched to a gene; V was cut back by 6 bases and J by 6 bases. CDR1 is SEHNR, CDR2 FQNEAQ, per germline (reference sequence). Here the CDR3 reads CASRTTGGLKAGELFF. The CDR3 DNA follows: TGTGCCAGCAGAACAACGGGGGGACTTAAGGCCGGGGAGCTGTTTTTT.

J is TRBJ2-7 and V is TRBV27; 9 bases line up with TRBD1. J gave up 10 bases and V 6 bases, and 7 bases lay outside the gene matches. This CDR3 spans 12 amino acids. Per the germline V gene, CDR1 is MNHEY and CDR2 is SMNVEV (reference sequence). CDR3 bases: TGTGCCAGCAGCCCGGGGACAGGGCTACAGTACTTC. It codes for CASSPGTGLQYF.

The DNA of the CDR3 is TGTGCCAGCAGTTCGTACAGGGAGAGAGTCACTGAAGCTTTCTTT. It codes for CASSSYRERVTEAFF. This sequence joins TRBV12-3 or TRBV12-4 and TRBJ1-1; the D gene is possibly TRBD1 (6 bases). The CDR3 contains 15 residues. Deletions cut 4 bases from V and 4 bases from J, with 16 bases between.

The CDR3 here is CASSPAGYEQYF. The CDR3 nucleotides are TGTGCCAGCAGCCCCGCCGGTTACGAGCAGTACTTC. The chain recombines TRBV11-2 with TRBJ2-7; no firm D call. CDR1 SGHAT and CDR2 FQNNGV come from the germline V gene. The CDR3 consists of 12 residues. V was clipped by 5 bases and J by 4 bases, with 9 bases between them.

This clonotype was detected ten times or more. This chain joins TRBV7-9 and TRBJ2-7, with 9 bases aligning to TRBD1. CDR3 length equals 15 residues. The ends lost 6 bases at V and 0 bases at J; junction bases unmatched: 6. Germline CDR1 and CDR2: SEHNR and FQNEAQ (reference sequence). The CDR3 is CASSWIQGASYEQYF. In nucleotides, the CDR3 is TGTGCCAGCAGTTGGATACAGGGGGCCTCCTACGAGCAGTACTTC. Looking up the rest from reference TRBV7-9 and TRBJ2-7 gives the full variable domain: DTGVSQNPRHKITKRGQNVTFRCDPISEHNRLYWYRQTLGQGPEFLTYFQNEAQLEKSRLLSDRFSAERPKGSFSTLEIQRTEQGDSAMYLCASSWIQGASYEQYFGPGTRLTVT.